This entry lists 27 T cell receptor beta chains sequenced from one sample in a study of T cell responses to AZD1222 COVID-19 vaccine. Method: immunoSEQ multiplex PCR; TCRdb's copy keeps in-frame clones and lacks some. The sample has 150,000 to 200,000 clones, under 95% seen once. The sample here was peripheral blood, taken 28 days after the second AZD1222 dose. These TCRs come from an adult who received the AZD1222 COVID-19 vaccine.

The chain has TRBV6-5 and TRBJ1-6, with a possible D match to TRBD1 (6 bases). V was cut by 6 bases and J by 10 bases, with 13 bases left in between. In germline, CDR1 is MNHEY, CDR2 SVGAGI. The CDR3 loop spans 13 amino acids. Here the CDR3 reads CASRGGLGSPLHF. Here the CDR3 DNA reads TGTGCCAGCAGAGGGGGATTGGGGTCACCCCTCCACTTT.

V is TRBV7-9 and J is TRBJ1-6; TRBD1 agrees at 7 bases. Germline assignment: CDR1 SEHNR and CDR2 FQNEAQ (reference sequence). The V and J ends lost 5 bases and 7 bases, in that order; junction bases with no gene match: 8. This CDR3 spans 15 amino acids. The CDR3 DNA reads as TGTGCCAGCAGCCAACCAGGGGGAGAGAATTCACCCCTCCACTTT. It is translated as CASSQPGGENSPLHF.

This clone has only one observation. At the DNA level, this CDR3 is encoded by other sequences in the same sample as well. The CDR3 DNA reads TGCGCCAGCAGCCCGGGACAGAACACTGAAGCTTTCTTT. It yields the protein CASSPGQNTEAFF. This chain connects TRBV5-1 to TRBJ1-1, with a tentative D call TRBD1 (6 bases). The germline CDR1 and CDR2 sequences are SGHRS and YFSETQ. V dropped 4 bases and J dropped 1 base, with 8 bases sitting between them. The CDR3 length is 13 residues. Complete variable domain (other parts from reference TRBV5-1 and TRBJ1-1): KAGVTQTPRYLIKTRGQQVTLSCSPISGHRSVSWYQQTPGQGLQFLFEYFSETQRNKGNFPGRFSGRQFSNSRSEMNVSTLELGDSALYLCASSPGQNTEAFFGQGTRLTVV.

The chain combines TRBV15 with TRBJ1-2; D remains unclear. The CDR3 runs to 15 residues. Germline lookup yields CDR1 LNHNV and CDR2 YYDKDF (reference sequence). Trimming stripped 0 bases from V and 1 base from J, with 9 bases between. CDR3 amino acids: CATSRELGDNYGYTF. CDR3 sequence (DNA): TGTGCCACCAGCAGAGAGCTCGGGGATAACTATGGCTACACCTTC.

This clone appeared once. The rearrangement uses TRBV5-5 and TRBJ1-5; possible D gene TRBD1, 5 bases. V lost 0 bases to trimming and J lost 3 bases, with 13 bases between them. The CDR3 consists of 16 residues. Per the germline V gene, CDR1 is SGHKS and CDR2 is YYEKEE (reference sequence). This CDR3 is CASSLVQGGNNQPQHF. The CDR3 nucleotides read TGTGCCAGCAGCTTGGTGCAGGGAGGTAACAATCAGCCCCAGCATTTT.

This chain's CDR3 is CASSLARGTNGSPLHF. The CDR3 DNA follows: TGCGCCAGCAGCTTGGCGAGGGGGACAAATGGGTCACCCCTCCACTTT. The chain combines TRBV5-1 with TRBJ1-6; TRBD1 is a possible D gene (6 bases). Germline V gives CDR1 SGHRS, CDR2 YFSETQ. The germline V and J ends were trimmed by 0 bases and 10 bases, with 17 bases remaining between them. The CDR3 is made up of 16 amino acids.

The CDR3 DNA reads as TGCGCCAGCAGCTTGGGGGGGGCGGATACGCAGTATTTT. Its protein is CASSLGGADTQYF. V usage is TRBV5-1 and J usage is TRBJ2-3; possibly TRBD1 or TRBD2 for D (6 bases each). The V end was cut by 0 bases, the J end by 6 bases, with 8 bases between. The CDR3 contains 13 residues. Germline CDR1 and CDR2: SGHRS and YFSETQ. The variable domain in full, completed from reference TRBV5-1 and TRBJ2-3, reads KAGVTQTPRYLIKTRGQQVTLSCSPISGHRSVSWYQQTPGQGLQFLFEYFSETQRNKGNFPGRFSGRQFSNSRSEMNVSTLELGDSALYLCASSLGGADTQYFGPGTRLTVL.

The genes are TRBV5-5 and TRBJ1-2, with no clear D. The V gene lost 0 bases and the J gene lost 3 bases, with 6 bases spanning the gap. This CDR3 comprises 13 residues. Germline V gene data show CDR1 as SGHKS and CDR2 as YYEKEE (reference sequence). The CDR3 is CASSLDLDYGYTF. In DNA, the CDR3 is TGTGCCAGCAGCTTGGACTTAGACTATGGCTACACCTTC.

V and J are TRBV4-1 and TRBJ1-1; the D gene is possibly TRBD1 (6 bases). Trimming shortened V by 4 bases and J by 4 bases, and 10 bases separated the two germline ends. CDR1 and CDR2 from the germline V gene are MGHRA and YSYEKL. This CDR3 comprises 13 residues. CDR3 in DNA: TGCGCCAGCAGCCTACCCAGGGGCACTGAAGCTTTCTTT. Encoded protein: CASSLPRGTEAFF.

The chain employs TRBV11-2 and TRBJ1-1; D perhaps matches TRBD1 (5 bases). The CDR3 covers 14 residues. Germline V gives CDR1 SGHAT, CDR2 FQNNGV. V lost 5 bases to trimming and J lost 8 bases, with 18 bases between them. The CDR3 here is CASSPRMGGGEAFF. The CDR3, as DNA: TGTGCCAGCAGCCCCCGGATGGGGGGGGGAGAAGCTTTCTTT.

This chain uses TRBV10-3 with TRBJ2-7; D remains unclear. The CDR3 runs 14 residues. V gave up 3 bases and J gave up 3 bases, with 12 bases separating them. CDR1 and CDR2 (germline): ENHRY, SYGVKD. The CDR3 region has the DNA TGTGCCATCAGTGACGGACGTTTTTACTACGAGCAGTACTTC. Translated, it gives CAISDGRFYYEQYF.

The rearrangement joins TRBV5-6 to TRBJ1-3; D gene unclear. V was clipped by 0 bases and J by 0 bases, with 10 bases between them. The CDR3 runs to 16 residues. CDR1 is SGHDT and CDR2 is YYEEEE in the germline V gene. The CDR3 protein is CASSLVGRNSGNTIYF. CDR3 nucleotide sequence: TGTGCCAGCAGCTTGGTTGGGAGAAACTCTGGAAACACCATATATTTT.

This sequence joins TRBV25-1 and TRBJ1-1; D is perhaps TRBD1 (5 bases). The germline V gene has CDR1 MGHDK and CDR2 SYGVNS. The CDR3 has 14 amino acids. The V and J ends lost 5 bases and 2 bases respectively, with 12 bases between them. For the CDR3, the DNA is TGTGCCAGCAGTCTGGAGGGGCCAAACACTGAAGCTTTCTTT. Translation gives CASSLEGPNTEAFF.

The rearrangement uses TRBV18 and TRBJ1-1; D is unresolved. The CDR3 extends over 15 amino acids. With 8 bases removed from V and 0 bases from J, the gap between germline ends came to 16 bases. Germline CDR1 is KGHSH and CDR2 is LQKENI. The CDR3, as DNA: TGTGCCAGCCCCCGGGGTCCGGATTTGAACACTGAAGCTTTCTTT. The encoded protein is CASPRGPDLNTEAFF. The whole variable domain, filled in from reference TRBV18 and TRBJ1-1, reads NAGVMQNPRHLVRRRGQEARLRCSPMKGHSHVYWYRQLPEEGLKFMVYLQKENIIDESGMPKERFSAEFPKEGPSILRIQQVVRGDSAAYFCASPRGPDLNTEAFFGQGTRLTVV.

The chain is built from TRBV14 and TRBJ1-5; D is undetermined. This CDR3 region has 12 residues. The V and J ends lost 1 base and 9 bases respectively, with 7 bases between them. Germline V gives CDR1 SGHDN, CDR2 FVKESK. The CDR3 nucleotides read TGTGCCAGCAGCCAAGGTTGGGGGCCCCAGCATTTT. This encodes CASSQGWGPQHF. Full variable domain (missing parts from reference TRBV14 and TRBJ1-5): EAGVTQFPSHSVIEKGQTVTLRCDPISGHDNLYWYRRVMGKEIKFLLHFVKESKQDESGMPNNRFLAERTGGTYSTLKVQPAELEDSGVYFCASSQGWGPQHFGDGTRLSIL.

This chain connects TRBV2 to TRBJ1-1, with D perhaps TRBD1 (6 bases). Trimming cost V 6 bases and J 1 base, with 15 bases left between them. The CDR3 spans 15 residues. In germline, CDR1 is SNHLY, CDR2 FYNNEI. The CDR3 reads CASRPAGTRNTEAFF. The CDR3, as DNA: TGTGCCAGCAGACCAGCCGGGACACGGAACACTGAAGCTTTCTTT.

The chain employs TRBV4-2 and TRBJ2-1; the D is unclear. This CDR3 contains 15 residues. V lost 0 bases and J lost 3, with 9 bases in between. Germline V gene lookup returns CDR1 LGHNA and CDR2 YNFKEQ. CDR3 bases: TGTGCCAGCAGCCAAGATATCGGATTCTACAATGAGCAGTTCTTC. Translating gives CASSQDIGFYNEQFF.

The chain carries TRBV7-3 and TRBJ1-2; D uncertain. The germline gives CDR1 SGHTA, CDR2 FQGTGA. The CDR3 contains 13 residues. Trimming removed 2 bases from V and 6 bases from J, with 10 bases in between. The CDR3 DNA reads TGTGCCAGCAGCTTAGAGGGAACGGATGGCTACACCTTC. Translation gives CASSLEGTDGYTF.

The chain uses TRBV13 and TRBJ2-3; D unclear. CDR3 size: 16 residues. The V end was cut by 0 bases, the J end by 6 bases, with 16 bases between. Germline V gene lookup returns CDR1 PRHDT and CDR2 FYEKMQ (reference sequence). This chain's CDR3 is CASSLGAGLGSDTQYF. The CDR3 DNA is TGTGCCAGCAGCTTAGGCGCTGGGCTCGGTTCGGATACGCAGTATTTT.

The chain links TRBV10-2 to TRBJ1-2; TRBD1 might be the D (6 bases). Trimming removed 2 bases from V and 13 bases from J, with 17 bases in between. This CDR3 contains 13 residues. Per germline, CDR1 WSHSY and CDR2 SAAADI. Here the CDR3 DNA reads TGCGCCAGCAGTGAGCTCGACAGGCACCCAGTCACCTTC. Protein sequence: CASSELDRHPVTF.

The CDR3, as DNA: TGTGCCAGCAGTGAAATAGGGAGCTCCTACAATGAGCAGTTCTTC. Amino acid sequence: CASSEIGSSYNEQFF. This sequence joins TRBV2 and TRBJ2-1; D possibly corresponds to TRBD2 (5 bases). Looked up from germline, CDR1 is SNHLY and CDR2 is FYNNEI. The CDR3 contains 15 residues. V lost 2 bases and J lost 0, with 8 bases in between.

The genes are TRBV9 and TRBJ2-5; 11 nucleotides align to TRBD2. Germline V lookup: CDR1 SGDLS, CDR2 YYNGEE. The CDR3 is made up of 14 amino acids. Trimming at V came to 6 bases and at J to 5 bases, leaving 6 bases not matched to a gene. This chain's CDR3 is CASTLSGGDETQYF. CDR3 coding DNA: TGTGCCAGCACCCTTAGCGGGGGGGATGAGACCCAGTACTTC.

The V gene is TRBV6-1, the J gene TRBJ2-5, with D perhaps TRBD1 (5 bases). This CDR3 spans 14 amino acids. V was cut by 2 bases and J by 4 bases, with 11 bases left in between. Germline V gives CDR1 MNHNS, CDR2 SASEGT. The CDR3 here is CASSEITGRETQYF. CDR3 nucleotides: TGTGCCAGCAGTGAAATTACAGGTCGAGAGACCCAGTACTTC.

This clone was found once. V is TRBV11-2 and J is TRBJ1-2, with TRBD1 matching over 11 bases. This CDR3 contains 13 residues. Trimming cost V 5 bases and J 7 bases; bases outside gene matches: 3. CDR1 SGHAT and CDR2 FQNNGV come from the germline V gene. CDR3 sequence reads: CASSPDRGLGYTF. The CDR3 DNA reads TGTGCCAGCAGCCCGGACAGGGGGCTTGGCTACACCTTC.

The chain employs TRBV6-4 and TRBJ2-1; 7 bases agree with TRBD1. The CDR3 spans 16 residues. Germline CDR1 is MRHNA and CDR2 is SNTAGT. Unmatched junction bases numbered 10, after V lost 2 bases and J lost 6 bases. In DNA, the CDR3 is TGTGCCAGCAGTGACGGGCCGGGACAGACCTCCAATGAGCAGTTCTTC. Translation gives CASSDGPGQTSNEQFF.

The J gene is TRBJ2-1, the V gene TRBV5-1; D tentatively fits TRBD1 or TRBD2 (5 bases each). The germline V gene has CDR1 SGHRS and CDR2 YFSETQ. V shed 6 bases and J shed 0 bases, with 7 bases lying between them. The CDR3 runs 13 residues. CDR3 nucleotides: TGCGCCAGCAAAGGGACCTCCTACAATGAGCAGTTCTTC. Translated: CASKGTSYNEQFF.

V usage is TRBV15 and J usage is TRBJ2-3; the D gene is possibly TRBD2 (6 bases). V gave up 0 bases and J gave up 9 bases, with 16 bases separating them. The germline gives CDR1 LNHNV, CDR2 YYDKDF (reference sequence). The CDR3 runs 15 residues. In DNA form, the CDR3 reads TGTGCCACCAGCAGAGATACTAGCTCTAATAGGACGCAGTATTTT. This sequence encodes CATSRDTSSNRTQYF.